This T cell receptor (beta chain) was profiled in a study of OX40 agonist ivuxolimab in advanced cancers. CDR3 length: 15 residues. The ends lost 6 bases at V and 4 bases at J; junction bases unmatched: 9. CDR1 is MNHEY, CDR2 SVGAGI, per germline. Assay used: immunoSEQ multiplex PCR; TCRdb lists only in-frame clones, some missing. In the table there are 75,000 to 80,000 clones, roughly 87% of which are singletons. The sequencing here drew on CD4+ or CD8+ T cells sorted from blood, taken in a trial of the OX40 agonist ivuxolimab. The V and J genes are TRBV6-5 and TRBJ2-1, with 7 bases aligning to TRBD1. The origin of this receptor is an adult with an advanced solid tumor such as melanoma, head and neck, liver or kidney cancer. The CDR3 sequence: CASSADRQAYNEQFF. The CDR3 DNA reads as TGTGCCAGCAGCGCGGACAGGCAGGCTTACAATGAGCAGTTCTTC.